These T cell receptor beta chains were read from a single sample in a study of cytomegalovirus exposure and HLA in healthy donors. The data were produced by immunoSEQ multiplex PCR, yet TCRdb's version contains in-frame clones alone and is incomplete. The sample lists roughly 80,000 clones, 85% to 95% occurring once. Sequencing was carried out using PBMCs. Every receptor here comes from a woman between 18 and 30 years old in good health and CMV-seronegative. The CDR3 runs from the conserved cysteine through the conserved F or W. A D gene is named only where the DNA matches it firmly. Rows give clone size only sometimes, using once, few, many, or a class for an expanded clone.

clone_size: NA
j_call: TRBJ2-7
cdr3_length: 16
d_call: TRBD1
v_call: TRBV7-9
cdr3_nt: TGTGCCAGCAGCGTTGAAGACAGGGCCCCTCTCCACGAGCAGTACTTC
cdr3_aa: CASSVEDRAPLHEQYF

clone_size: NA
j_call: TRBJ2-7
cdr3_length: 15
d_call: NA
v_call: TRBV19
cdr3_nt: TGTGCCAGTAGTCTTAGGGGTAGGACAGCAGACGAGCAGTACTTC
cdr3_aa: CASSLRGRTADEQYF

clone_size: NA
j_call: TRBJ1-6
cdr3_length: 14
d_call: TRBD1
v_call: TRBV11-1
cdr3_nt: TGTGCCAGCAGCAAGGGACAGGGGAATTCACCCCTCCACTTT
cdr3_aa: CASSKGQGNSPLHF

clone_size: NA
j_call: TRBJ2-1
cdr3_length: 14
d_call: NA
v_call: TRBV6-5
cdr3_nt: TGTGCCAGCAGTTACCCCGGGAGTGGCAATGAGCAGTTCTTC
cdr3_aa: CASSYPGSGNEQFF

clone_size: NA
j_call: TRBJ2-1
cdr3_length: 15
d_call: NA
v_call: TRBV2
cdr3_nt: TGTGCCAGCACTCGGGAGCGGGCTCTCCCCAATGAGCAGTTCTTC
cdr3_aa: CASTRERALPNEQFF

clone_size: NA
j_call: TRBJ2-1
cdr3_length: 14
d_call: TRBD1
v_call: TRBV7-2
cdr3_nt: TGTGCCAGCAGCTTATACAGGGGCGGGAATGAGCAGTTCTTC
cdr3_aa: CASSLYRGGNEQFF

clone_size: NA
j_call: TRBJ2-2
cdr3_length: 17
d_call: TRBD2
v_call: TRBV5-1
cdr3_nt: TGCGCCAGCAGCCTAGGACTAGCGGGCGGGAACACCGGGGAGCTGTTTTTT
cdr3_aa: CASSLGLAGGNTGELFF

clone_size: NA
j_call: TRBJ2-7
cdr3_length: 14
d_call: NA
v_call: TRBV5-4
cdr3_nt: TGTGCCAGCAGCTTGGCGGTCGGGGACTACGAGCAGTACTTC
cdr3_aa: CASSLAVGDYEQYF

clone_size: NA
j_call: TRBJ1-2
cdr3_length: 15
d_call: NA
v_call: TRBV5-1
cdr3_nt: TGCGCCAGCAGCTTGGTGGGGGGGGCCAGCTATGGCTACACCTTC
cdr3_aa: CASSLVGGASYGYTF

clone_size: once
j_call: TRBJ2-3
cdr3_length: 16
d_call: TRBD2
v_call: TRBV6-5
cdr3_nt: TGTGCCAGCAGTTACTCAAGGCGGGGGGGCTTAAATACGCAGTATTTT
cdr3_aa: CASSYSRRGGLNTQYF

clone_size: NA
j_call: TRBJ2-5
cdr3_length: 14
d_call: NA
v_call: TRBV7-9
cdr3_nt: TGTGCCAGCAGCTCCGAACAGGGCCAAGAGACCCAGTACTTC
cdr3_aa: CASSSEQGQETQYF

clone_size: NA
j_call: TRBJ2-7
cdr3_length: 14
d_call: NA
v_call: TRBV12-5
cdr3_nt: TGTGCTAGTGGCCCCTCGCAGTCCCCCTACGAGCAGTACTTC
cdr3_aa: CASGPSQSPYEQYF

clone_size: NA
j_call: TRBJ2-2
cdr3_length: 15
d_call: TRBD2
v_call: TRBV10-2
cdr3_nt: TGCGCCAGCAGGGGACTAGCGGCGAACACCGGGGAGCTGTTTTTT
cdr3_aa: CASRGLAANTGELFF